These T cell receptor beta chains were read from a single sample in a study of blood T cell repertoires in COVID-19. TCRdb's table, derived via immunoSEQ multiplex PCR, lists solely in-frame clones and lacks some. The data contain about 200,000 clones, about nine tenths of them singletons. Sequences were obtained from peripheral blood. The receptors were gathered from a man aged 55 to 70 who had recovered from COVID-19. Both conserved end residues are part of each CDR3. A D gene is named only where the DNA matches it firmly. Size values are once, few and many counts, or a class for expanded clones, and some rows have none.

- | TRBJ2-5 | TRBV18 | - | CASSPRRKEETQYF | TGTGCCAGCTCACCACGGAGAAAGGAAGAGACCCAGTACTTC
- | TRBJ2-3 | TRBV7-9 | - | CASSSGGSTDTQYF | TGTGCCAGCAGCTCCGGAGGGAGCACAGATACGCAGTATTTT
- | TRBJ2-1 | TRBV6-6 | TRBD2 | CASSLSGTSGGYNEQFF | TGTGCCAGCAGTCTCTCCGGGACTAGCGGGGGATACAATGAGCAGTTCTTC
- | TRBJ2-1 | TRBV5-1 | TRBD1 | CASQNDNRGYNEQFF | TGCGCCAGCCAAAATGATAACAGGGGCTACAATGAGCAGTTCTTC
- | TRBJ1-3 | TRBV12-3/TRBV12-4 | - | CASSFPGVNTIYF | TGTGCCAGCAGTTTCCCAGGGGTGAACACCATATATTTT
- | TRBJ2-3 | TRBV11-2 | TRBD2 | CASSSQRGGPDTQYF | TGTGCCAGCAGCTCTCAGCGGGGGGGCCCAGATACGCAGTATTTT
- | TRBJ2-1 | TRBV4-2 | TRBD2 | CASSRFRTSGYNEQFF | TGTGCCAGCAGCCGTTTTCGGACTAGCGGTTACAATGAGCAGTTCTTC
- | TRBJ1-4 | TRBV5-1 | - | CASSLDPGSYEKLFF | TGCGCCAGCAGCTTGGATCCGGGGTCATATGAAAAACTGTTTTTT
few | TRBJ2-5 | TRBV20-1 | - | CSARVRETQYF | TGCAGTGCTAGAGTGAGAGAGACCCAGTACTTC
- | TRBJ2-2 | TRBV5-1 | - | CASNDRDTTGELFF | TGCGCCAGCAACGACAGAGATACCACCGGGGAGCTGTTTTTT
- | TRBJ2-7 | TRBV7-2 | - | CASSLVASGARYF | -
- | TRBJ1-4 | TRBV23-1 | - | CASRDINEKLFF | TGCGCCAGTCGGGACATAAATGAAAAACTGTTTTTT
- | TRBJ2-7 | TRBV28 | - | CASSLRLYSSYEQYF | TGTGCCAGCAGTCTCAGACTGTATAGCTCCTACGAGCAGTACTTC
- | TRBJ2-7 | TRBV7-2 | - | CASSLGPGSVYEQYF | TGTGCCAGCAGCTTAGGTCCAGGGTCGGTCTACGAGCAGTACTTC
- | TRBJ2-3 | TRBV19 | TRBD2 | CASSPRALAGVDTQYF | TGTGCCAGTAGTCCCAGGGCACTAGCGGGAGTGGATACGCAGTATTTT
- | TRBJ2-3 | TRBV7-7 | TRBD2 | CASSPGTSGSTTDTQYF | TGTGCTAGCAGCCCCGGGACTAGCGGGAGTACCACAGATACGCAGTATTTT
- | TRBJ2-7 | TRBV19 | TRBD1 | CASSLRSGTGVAYEQYF | TGTGCCAGTAGTCTACGCTCCGGGACAGGGGTAGCCTACGAGCAGTACTTC
- | TRBJ2-7 | TRBV5-4 | - | CASSLTVNSYEQYF | TGTGCCAGCAGCTTGACGGTTAACTCCTACGAGCAGTACTTC
- | TRBJ1-4 | TRBV2 | - | CASLLVRTTNEKLFF | TGTGCCAGCCTATTAGTCCGGACTACTAATGAAAAACTGTTTTTT
few | TRBJ2-5 | TRBV4-1 | TRBD1 | CASSPTGLETQYF | TGCGCCAGCAGCCCGACAGGGCTGGAGACCCAGTACTTC
- | TRBJ1-6 | TRBV19 | - | CASSIRGSPLHF | TGTGCCAGTAGTATTCGGGGTTCACCCCTCCACTTT
- | TRBJ1-1 | TRBV27 | - | CASSPLRGPGGAFF | TGTGCCAGCAGTCCCCTGAGAGGGCCCGGGGGAGCTTTCTTT
- | TRBJ1-1 | TRBV2 | - | CASLGGNTEAFF | TGTGCCTCCTTGGGAGGGAACACTGAAGCTTTCTTT
- | TRBJ2-2 | TRBV6-2/TRBV6-3 | - | CASSYSQGRLNTGELFF | TGTGCCAGCAGTTACTCGCAGGGGCGCCTGAACACCGGGGAGCTGTTTTTT
- | TRBJ1-1 | TRBV2 | - | CASSRSFTGRGTEAFF | TGTGCCAGCAGCCGGAGCTTTACGGGGAGGGGCACTGAAGCTTTCTTT
- | TRBJ2-3 | TRBV6-2/TRBV6-3 | TRBD2 | CASSRTSGVAETQYF | TGTGCCAGCAGCCGGACTAGCGGAGTGGCAGAGACGCAGTATTTT
- | TRBJ2-2 | TRBV18 | TRBD1 | CASSPLTGGNTGELFF | TGTGCCAGCTCACCTTTGACAGGGGGGAACACCGGGGAGCTGTTTTTT
- | TRBJ1-1 | TRBV30 | - | CAWSVRGEAFF | TGTGCCTGGAGTGTTAGAGGGGAAGCTTTCTTT
- | TRBJ2-7 | TRBV6-5 | - | CASSYRERQGGYEQYF | TGTGCCAGCAGTTACAGGGAGCGGCAGGGGGGCTACGAGCAGTACTTC
once | TRBJ2-1 | TRBV2 | TRBD2 | CASLSGREQFF | TGTGCCAGCCTTAGCGGGAGAGAGCAGTTCTTC
- | TRBJ2-2 | TRBV27 | TRBD2 | CASRQREWSGELFF | TGTGCCAGCAGGCAGCGGGAGTGGAGCGGGGAGCTGTTTTTT
- | TRBJ2-7 | TRBV3-1/TRBV3-2 | TRBD1 | CASSQGLPGQGGYEQYF | TGTGCCAGCAGCCAAGGGTTGCCGGGACAGGGTGGGTACGAGCAGTACTTC
- | TRBJ1-1 | TRBV7-2 | - | CASSFSLSGWTEAFF | TGTGCCAGCAGCTTCTCCCTCTCAGGGTGGACTGAAGCTTTCTTT
- | TRBJ2-1 | TRBV9 | TRBD2 | CASSVGLVAGNEQFF | TGTGCCAGCAGCGTAGGATTGGTAGCGGGCAATGAGCAGTTCTTC
- | TRBJ2-7 | TRBV5-1 | TRBD2 | CASSDTGTSPVEQYF | TGCGCCAGCAGCGACACCGGGACTAGCCCCGTAGAGCAGTACTTC
- | TRBJ1-6 | TRBV18 | TRBD1 | CASSPPGTDSPLHF | TGTGCCAGCTCACCACCGGGGACAGATTCACCCCTCCACTTT
- | TRBJ2-1 | TRBV7-6 | TRBD2 | CASSGGVAGYNEQFF | TGTGCCAGCAGCGGGGGGGTAGCGGGTTACAATGAGCAGTTCTTC
- | TRBJ1-5 | TRBV18 | - | CASSPYSNQPQHF | TGTGCCAGCTCACCTTATAGCAATCAGCCCCAGCATTTT
- | TRBJ2-3 | TRBV6-1 | TRBD2 | CASSEGGGITRTDTQYF | TGTGCCAGCAGTGAGGGCGGGGGGATCACCCGCACAGATACGCAGTATTTT
few | TRBJ2-3 | TRBV6-5 | - | CASSYNPGSRTPQYF | TGTGCCAGCAGTTACAATCCAGGGTCTCGGACGCCGCAGTATTTT
- | TRBJ2-7 | TRBV7-2 | TRBD2 | CASSLGGASGEQYF | TGTGCCAGCAGCTTAGGAGGTGCTAGCGGGGAGCAGTACTTC
- | TRBJ2-2 | TRBV5-6 | TRBD1 | CASSLLGQGGTTGELFF | TGTGCCAGCAGCCTGCTGGGACAGGGGGGGACCACCGGGGAGCTGTTTTTT
- | TRBJ2-1 | TRBV5-1 | TRBD1 | CASSVTGGINEQFF | TGCGCCAGCAGCGTGACAGGGGGTATAAATGAGCAGTTCTTC
- | TRBJ2-3 | TRBV5-5 | - | CASSFEGADTQYF | TGTGCCAGCAGCTTCGAGGGCGCAGATACGCAGTATTTT
- | TRBJ2-7 | TRBV3-1/TRBV3-2 | TRBD2 | CASRLEGTSGSGKQYF | TGTGCCAGCAGACTAGAGGGGACTAGCGGGAGCGGCAAGCAGTACTTC
- | TRBJ2-1 | TRBV24-1 | - | CATSDKDKSSYNEQFF | TGTGCCACCAGTGATAAGGACAAGAGCTCCTACAATGAGCAGTTCTTC
- | TRBJ1-2 | TRBV10-3 | TRBD1 | CAIRWGGQGNYGYTF | TGTGCCATCAGGTGGGGCGGACAGGGAAACTATGGCTACACCTTC
once | TRBJ2-7 | TRBV7-2 | TRBD1 | CASSAPGQGCEQYF | TGTGCCAGCAGCGCTCCGGGACAGGGGTGCGAGCAGTACTTC
- | TRBJ2-2 | TRBV2 | - | CASRGERGSIGELFF | TGTGCCAGCAGGGGGGAACGGGGGAGTATCGGGGAGCTGTTTTTT
- | TRBJ1-4 | TRBV5-1 | TRBD1 | CASSPVTGASEKLFF | TGCGCCAGCAGCCCAGTGACAGGGGCGAGTGAAAAACTGTTTTTT
- | TRBJ2-5 | TRBV3-1/TRBV3-2 | - | CASSQDLGQRETQYF | TGTGCCAGCAGCCAAGATCTAGGCCAGCGGGAGACCCAGTACTTC